A single sample gave rise to the 7 T cell receptor beta chains below, sequenced in a study of shared clonotypes between healthy human individuals. Naive CD8 cells were CD45RO-negative, positively selected for CCR7, excluding terminally differentiated effector memory CD45RA+ cells. Using immunoSEQ multiplex PCR, the repertoire was profiled, and TCRdb retains in-frame clones only, with some absent. This sample has about 2 million clones, with roughly 94% found just once. Sequencing input: naive CD8+ T cells sorted from blood. The receptors come from a man younger than 30 in good health.

This chain uses TRBV6-9 with TRBJ1-5, with a tentative D call TRBD1 (6 bases). Deletions cut 8 bases from V and 7 bases from J, with 15 bases between. The length of the CDR3 is 13 residues. Germline V gene data show CDR1 as MNHGY and CDR2 as SVAAGI. The CDR3 DNA is TGTGCCAGCCAGGCACAGGGCGACCAGCCCCAGCATTTT. It encodes CASQAQGDQPQHF.

This clone was counted once. The chain employs TRBV4-3 and TRBJ2-1, with no clear D. Looked up from germline, CDR1 is LGHNA and CDR2 is YSLEER. Trimming cost V 0 bases and J 6 bases, with 15 bases left between them. The length of the CDR3 is 16 residues. The CDR3 loop is CASSQDPTLALNEQFF. CDR3 nucleotide sequence: TGCGCCAGCAGCCAAGACCCTACCTTGGCTCTCAATGAGCAGTTCTTC.

The chain employs TRBV19 and TRBJ1-2, with TRBD1 identical over 9 bases. V dropped 7 bases and J dropped 5; count of bases not matched to a gene: 5. Germline CDR1 reads LNHDA; CDR2 reads SQIVND (reference sequence). The CDR3 loop spans 13 amino acids. For the CDR3, the DNA is TGTGCCAGTAATACAGGGGGCAATTATGGCTACACCTTC. Amino acids: CASNTGGNYGYTF.

The sample holds one count of this clone. The chain links TRBV9 to TRBJ2-7; TRBD1 aligns across 8 bases. This CDR3 has 16 residues. CDR1 and CDR2 from the germline V gene are SGDLS and YYNGEE. Unmatched junction bases numbered 10, after V lost 4 bases and J lost 1 base. As DNA, the CDR3 is TGTGCCAGCAGCTCCGGGGGACAGGCGCCTTCCTACGAGCAGTACTTC. Its translation: CASSSGGQAPSYEQYF.

This rearrangement joins TRBV6-5 to TRBJ2-4; possibly TRBD2 for D (6 bases). The CDR3 is 15 amino acids. Looked up from germline, CDR1 is MNHEY and CDR2 is SVGAGI. V shed 6 bases and J shed 8 bases, with 20 bases lying between them. CDR3 DNA: TGTGCCAGCAGAGATCCCACGAGTCCGGGAGACATTCAGTACTTC. This gives the protein CASRDPTSPGDIQYF.

This chain uses TRBV5-3 with TRBJ1-2; TRBD1 agrees at 8 bases. TRBV5-3 is an open reading frame, and its role is uncertain. The length of the CDR3 is 13 residues. Trimming removed 4 bases from V and 7 bases from J; junction bases left unmatched: 6. The CDR3 protein is CARSGQGWRGYTF. CDR3 DNA: TGTGCCAGAAGCGGACAGGGTTGGCGTGGCTACACCTTC.

This clone was counted a single time. This sequence joins TRBV4-2 and TRBJ2-5; tentative D call: TRBD1 (5 bases). V was pared by 0 bases and J by 5 bases, with 10 bases between. The length of the CDR3 is 14 residues. CDR1 and CDR2 (germline): LGHNA, YNFKEQ. The chain's CDR3 is CASSQDAGLETQYF. CDR3 in DNA: TGTGCCAGCAGCCAAGATGCAGGGCTCGAGACCCAGTACTTC.